This T cell receptor beta chain was captured by sequencing in a study of blood T cell repertoires in COVID-19. In the study overall: T cells, B-cell-depleted T cells, or PBMCs provided the cDNA or gDNA that served as material.

V was clipped by 4 bases and J by 0 bases; unmatched bases: 14. Germline CDR1 is SGHTA and CDR2 is FQGTGA. This CDR3 contains 18 residues. This clone has only one observation. Per the study methods: Reference gene primers were amplified, and this amplification served to estimate nucleated cell counts. The assay was immunoSEQ multiplex PCR, and TCRdb's table has in-frame clones only and misses some. V and J calls plus clone size are reproduced from that table; the DNA served to infer D and trimming. The sample lists hundreds of thousands of clones, approximately 90% occurring once. The V gene is TRBV7-3, the J gene TRBJ1-2, with TRBD1 identical over 7 bases. The clonotype was recovered from a woman in her twenties or thirties with acute or convalescent COVID-19. Specimen: peripheral blood. The CDR3: CASSSTLYRDRTNYGYTF. In DNA, the CDR3 is TGTGCCAGCAGCTCGACTTTATACCGGGACAGAACTAACTATGGCTACACCTTC.